This T cell receptor beta chain originates from a study of shared clonotypes between healthy human individuals. A word on this clone: Its antigen is still unknown.

Whole-study findings and limits: Sampling covered blood only; tissue repertoires likely differ. A small donor pool kept down the genetic and exposure-history diversity that was represented. Investigators expected sequencing depth to affect clonotype sharing among donors.

V was cut by 3 bases and J by 4 bases, with 11 bases left in between. Germline V gene data show CDR1 as SGHNT and CDR2 as YENEEA. CDR3 length: 14 amino acids. Unsorted PBMC samples were amplified in replicate PCRs containing approximately 300 ng DNA, tens of thousands of T cell genomes. Using immunoSEQ multiplex PCR, the repertoire was profiled, and TCRdb retains in-frame clones only, with some absent. The profile covers about 480,000 clones, with 60% to 85% appearing a single time and over 10% taken by the ten largest. The sample comprised PBMCs. This sequence was found in a woman aged 35 to 49 in good health. Some clones in this sample may be carry-over from other donors' samples. The V and J genes are TRBV11-3 and TRBJ2-3; D call uncertain. The chain's CDR3 is CASSLNWAADTQYF. CDR3 in DNA: TGTGCCAGCAGCTTGAATTGGGCGGCAGATACGCAGTATTTT.